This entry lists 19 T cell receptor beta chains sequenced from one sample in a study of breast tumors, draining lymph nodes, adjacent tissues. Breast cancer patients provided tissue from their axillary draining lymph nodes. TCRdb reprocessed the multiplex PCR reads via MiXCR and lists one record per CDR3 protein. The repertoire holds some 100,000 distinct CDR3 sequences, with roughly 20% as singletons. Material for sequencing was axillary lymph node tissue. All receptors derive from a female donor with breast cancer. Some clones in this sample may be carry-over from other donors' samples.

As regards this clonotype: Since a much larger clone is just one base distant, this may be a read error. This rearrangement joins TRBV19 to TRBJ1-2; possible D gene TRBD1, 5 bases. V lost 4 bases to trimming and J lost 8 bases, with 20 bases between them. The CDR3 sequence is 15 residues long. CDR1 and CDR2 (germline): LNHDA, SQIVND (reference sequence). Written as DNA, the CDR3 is TGTGCCAGTAGTACAACCCCGGACACCGTTTTGGGCTACACCTTC. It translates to CASSTTPDTVLGYTF.

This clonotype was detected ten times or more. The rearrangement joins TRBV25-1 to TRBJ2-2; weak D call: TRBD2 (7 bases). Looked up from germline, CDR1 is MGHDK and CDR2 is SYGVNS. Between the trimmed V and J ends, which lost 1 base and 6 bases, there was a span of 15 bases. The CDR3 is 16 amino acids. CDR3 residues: CASSELGGGSPGELFF. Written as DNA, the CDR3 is TGTGCCAGCAGTGAATTAGGGGGAGGGTCGCCCGGGGAGCTGTTTTTT.

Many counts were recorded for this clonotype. CDR3 protein: CAISRTGADQPQHF. The DNA of the CDR3 is TGTGCCATCAGTCGGACAGGGGCCGATCAGCCCCAGCATTTT. The chain is built from TRBV10-3 and TRBJ1-5, with 9 bases aligning to TRBD1. CDR1 ENHRY and CDR2 SYGVKD come from the germline V gene. This CDR3 spans 14 amino acids. With 5 bases clipped from V and 5 bases from J, the junction kept 4 bases outside the gene matches.

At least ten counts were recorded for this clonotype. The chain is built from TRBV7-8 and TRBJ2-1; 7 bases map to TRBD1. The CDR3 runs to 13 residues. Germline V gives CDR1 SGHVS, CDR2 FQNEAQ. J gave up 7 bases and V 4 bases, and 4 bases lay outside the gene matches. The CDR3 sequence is CASSYGTVNEQFF. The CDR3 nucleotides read TGTGCCAGCAGCTACGGGACAGTTAATGAGCAGTTCTTC.

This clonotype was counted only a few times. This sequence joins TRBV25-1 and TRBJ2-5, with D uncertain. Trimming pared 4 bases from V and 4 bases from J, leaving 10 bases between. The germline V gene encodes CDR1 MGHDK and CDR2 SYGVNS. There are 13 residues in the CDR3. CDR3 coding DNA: TGTGCCAGCAGTGCCTACAAACCAGAGACCCAGTACTTC. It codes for CASSAYKPETQYF. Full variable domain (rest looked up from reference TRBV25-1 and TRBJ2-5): EADIYQTPRYLVIGTGKKITLECSQTMGHDKMYWYQQDPGMELHLIHYSYGVNSTEKGDLSSESTVSRIRTEHFPLTLESARPSHTSQYLCASSAYKPETQYFGPGTRLLVL.

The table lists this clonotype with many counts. This chain's CDR3 is CATSDFGTGPGDTQYF. In DNA form, the CDR3 reads TGTGCCACCAGTGATTTCGGGACCGGGCCGGGAGATACGCAGTATTTT. V and J are TRBV24-1 and TRBJ2-3, with D perhaps given as TRBD1 or TRBD2 (5 bases each). Germline-derived CDR1 and CDR2 are KGHDR and SFDVKD. The length of the CDR3 is 16 residues. Trimming cost V 1 base and J 5 bases, with 15 bases left between them.

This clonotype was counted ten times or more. This CDR3 is CASSETTGSYQPQHF. The CDR3 coding sequence is TGTGCCAGCAGTGAAACGACAGGGAGTTACCAGCCCCAGCATTTT. This chain uses TRBV6-1 with TRBJ1-5, with 7 bases aligning to TRBD1. The CDR3 has 15 amino acids. Trimming took 2 bases from V and 7 from J; bases not matched to a gene: 8. The germline V gene encodes CDR1 MNHNS and CDR2 SASEGT.

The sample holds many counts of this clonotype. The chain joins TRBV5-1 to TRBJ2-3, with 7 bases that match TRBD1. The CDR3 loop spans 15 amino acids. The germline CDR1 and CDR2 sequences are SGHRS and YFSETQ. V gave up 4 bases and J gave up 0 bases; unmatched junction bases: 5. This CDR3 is CASSPGDSSTDTQYF. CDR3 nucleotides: TGCGCCAGCAGCCCCGGGGACAGCAGCACAGATACGCAGTATTTT.

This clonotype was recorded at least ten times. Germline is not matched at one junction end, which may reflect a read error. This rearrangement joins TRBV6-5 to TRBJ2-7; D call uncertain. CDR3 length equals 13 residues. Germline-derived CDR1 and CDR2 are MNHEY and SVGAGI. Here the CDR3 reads CASSHSPRYEQYF. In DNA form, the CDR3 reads TGTGCCAGCAGTCACTCTCCAAGATACGAGCAGTACTTC.

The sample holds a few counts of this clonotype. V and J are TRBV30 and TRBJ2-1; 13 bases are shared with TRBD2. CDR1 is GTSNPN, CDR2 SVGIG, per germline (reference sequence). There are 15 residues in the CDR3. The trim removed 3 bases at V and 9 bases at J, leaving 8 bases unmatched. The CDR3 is CAWSLTSGRAGEQFF. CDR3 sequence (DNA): TGTGCCTGGAGCCTAACTAGCGGGAGGGCCGGTGAGCAGTTCTTC. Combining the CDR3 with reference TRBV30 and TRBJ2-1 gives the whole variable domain SQTIHQWPATLVQPVGSPLSLECTVEGTSNPNLYWYRQAAGRGLQLLFYSVGIGQISSEVPQNLSASRPQDRQFILSSKKLLLSDSGFYLCAWSLTSGRAGEQFFGPGTRLTVL.

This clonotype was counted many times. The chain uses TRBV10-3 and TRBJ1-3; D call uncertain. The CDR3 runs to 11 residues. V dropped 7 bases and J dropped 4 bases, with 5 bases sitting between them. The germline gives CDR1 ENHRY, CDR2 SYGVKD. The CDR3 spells CAINGGNTIYF. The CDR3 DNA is TGTGCCATCAATGGGGGAAACACCATATATTTT.

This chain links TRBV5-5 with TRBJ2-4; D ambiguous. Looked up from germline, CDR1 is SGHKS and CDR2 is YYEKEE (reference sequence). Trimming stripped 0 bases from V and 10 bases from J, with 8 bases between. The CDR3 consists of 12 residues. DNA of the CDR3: TGTGCCAGCAGCTTGGTCGGTGATATTCAGTACTTC. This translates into CASSLVGDIQYF.

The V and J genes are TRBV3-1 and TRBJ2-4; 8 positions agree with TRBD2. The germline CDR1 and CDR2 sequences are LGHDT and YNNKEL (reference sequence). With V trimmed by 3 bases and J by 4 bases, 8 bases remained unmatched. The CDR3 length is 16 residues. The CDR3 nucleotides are TGTGCCAGCAGCCACTCATCCGGGACTAGAAAAAACATTCAGTACTTC. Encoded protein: CASSHSSGTRKNIQYF.

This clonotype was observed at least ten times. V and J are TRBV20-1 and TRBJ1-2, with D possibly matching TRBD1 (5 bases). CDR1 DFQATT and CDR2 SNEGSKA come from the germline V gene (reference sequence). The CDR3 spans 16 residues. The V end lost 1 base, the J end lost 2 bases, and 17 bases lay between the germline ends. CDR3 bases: TGCAGTGCTAGAGGGGGGGAATTGGATCTCAACTATGGCTACACCTTC. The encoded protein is CSARGGELDLNYGYTF.

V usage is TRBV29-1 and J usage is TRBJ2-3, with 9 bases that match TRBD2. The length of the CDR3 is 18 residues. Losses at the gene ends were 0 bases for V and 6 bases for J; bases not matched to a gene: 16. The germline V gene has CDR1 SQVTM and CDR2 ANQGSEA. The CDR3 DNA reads TGCAGCGTTGAAGATCTGACTTGGGGCGGGGGGGTAGGGGATACGCAGTATTTT. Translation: CSVEDLTWGGGVGDTQYF.

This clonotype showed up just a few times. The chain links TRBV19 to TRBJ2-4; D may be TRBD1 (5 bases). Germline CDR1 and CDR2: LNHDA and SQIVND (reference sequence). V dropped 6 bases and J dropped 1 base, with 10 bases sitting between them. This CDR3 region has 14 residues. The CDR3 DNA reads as TGTGCCAGTAGGATCCAGGGCGCCAAAAACATTCAGTACTTC. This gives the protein CASRIQGAKNIQYF.

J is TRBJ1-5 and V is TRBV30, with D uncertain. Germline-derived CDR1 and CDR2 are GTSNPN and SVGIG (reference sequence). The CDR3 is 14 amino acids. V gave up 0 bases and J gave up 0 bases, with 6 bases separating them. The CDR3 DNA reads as TGTGCCTGGAGTGTACTATTTAGCAATCAGCCCCAGCATTTT. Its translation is CAWSVLFSNQPQHF.

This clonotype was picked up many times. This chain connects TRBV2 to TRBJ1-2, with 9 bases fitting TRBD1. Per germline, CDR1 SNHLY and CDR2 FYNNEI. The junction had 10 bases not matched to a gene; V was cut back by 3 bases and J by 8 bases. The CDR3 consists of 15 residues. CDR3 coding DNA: TGTGCCAGCAGTGACGTGGACAGGGGACGTCAAGGCTACACCTTC. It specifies CASSDVDRGRQGYTF.

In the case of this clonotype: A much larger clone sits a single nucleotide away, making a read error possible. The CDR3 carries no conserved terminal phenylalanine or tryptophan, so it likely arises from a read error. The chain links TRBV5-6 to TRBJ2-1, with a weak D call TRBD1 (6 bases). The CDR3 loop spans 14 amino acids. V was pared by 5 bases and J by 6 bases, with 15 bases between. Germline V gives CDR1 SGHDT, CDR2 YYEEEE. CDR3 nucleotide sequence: TGTGCCAGCAGGGCAGGGGCAAGGGGCAATGAGCAGTTCTCC. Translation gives CASRAGARGNEQFS.